What follows are 25 T cell receptor beta chains derived from one specimen sequenced in a study of T cell responses to AZD1222 COVID-19 vaccine. Libraries were prepared by immunoSEQ multiplex PCR; TCRdb keeps only in-frame clonotypes and omits some of them. The table shows under 200,000 clones, with around 89% occurring only once. The starting material was peripheral blood, obtained 28 days after the second AZD1222 dose. Receptors were obtained from an adult who received the AZD1222 COVID-19 vaccine.

The table lists this clone with a count of one. The genes are TRBV7-6 and TRBJ1-1; no firm D call. The V and J ends lost 2 bases and 1 base respectively, with 5 bases between them. This CDR3 contains 13 residues. In germline, CDR1 is SGHVS, CDR2 FNYEAQ. This CDR3 reads CASSLSENTEAFF. CDR3 DNA: TGTGCCAGCAGCTTAAGCGAGAACACTGAAGCTTTCTTT.

The CDR3 region has the DNA TGTGCCAGTAGTATCAGGTATTCTAGTGAAGCTTTCTTT. It yields the protein CASSIRYSSEAFF. V gene TRBV19 combines with J gene TRBJ1-1; D unresolved. V was clipped by 3 bases and J by 7 bases, with 12 bases between them. The CDR3 is 13 residues long. The V gene's germline CDR1 is LNHDA and CDR2 SQIVND (reference sequence).

The V call is TRBV4-1, the J call TRBJ1-2; D might be TRBD1 (5 bases). The CDR3 has 15 residues. Trimming removed 3 bases from V and 3 bases from J, with 14 bases in between. The germline CDR1 and CDR2 sequences are MGHRA and YSYEKL. The CDR3: CASSQVGGGDYGYTF. In DNA form, the CDR3 reads TGCGCCAGCAGCCAGGTGGGGGGTGGCGACTATGGCTACACCTTC.

Note on this clone: The junction shows a germline mismatch at one end, possibly a read error. The CDR3 coding sequence is TGCGCCAGCAACCAAGAAGTAGAAGTATTTGTAGACAATGAGCAGTTCTTC. Translation gives CASNQEVEVFVDNEQFF. V and J are TRBV4-3 and TRBJ2-1, with D unclear. The CDR3 runs 17 residues. The germline gives CDR1 LGHNA, CDR2 YSLEER.

The rearrangement links TRBV5-1 to TRBJ1-1; D is possibly TRBD1 (5 bases). The CDR3 length is 14 residues. From germline, CDR1 is SGHRS and CDR2 YFSETQ. Trimming pared 3 bases from V and 1 base from J, leaving 10 bases between. CDR3 DNA: TGCGCCAGCAGCTCCCCGACAGCGAACACTGAAGCTTTCTTT. As protein: CASSSPTANTEAFF.

This sequence joins TRBV30 and TRBJ1-5; unclear D gene. CDR1 is GTSNPN and CDR2 is SVGIG in the germline V gene (reference sequence). V was trimmed by 0 bases and J by 4 bases, leaving 13 bases between them. The CDR3 is 15 amino acids. This CDR3 reads CAWSVRAKGNQPQHF. CDR3 nucleotides: TGTGCCTGGAGTGTACGGGCCAAAGGGAATCAGCCCCAGCATTTT. The whole variable domain, filled in from reference TRBV30 and TRBJ1-5, reads SQTIHQWPATLVQPVGSPLSLECTVEGTSNPNLYWYRQAAGRGLQLLFYSVGIGQISSEVPQNLSASRPQDRQFILSSKKLLLSDSGFYLCAWSVRAKGNQPQHFGDGTRLSIL.

The genes are TRBV19 and TRBJ1-1; D is possibly TRBD1 (6 bases). The ends were cut back, 5 bases at V and 2 bases at J, with 15 bases in the middle. The CDR3 has 15 amino acids. Germline lookup yields CDR1 LNHDA and CDR2 SQIVND (reference sequence). CDR3 amino acids: CASSWGVGGNTEAFF. For the CDR3, the DNA is TGTGCCAGTAGTTGGGGCGTGGGGGGCAACACTGAAGCTTTCTTT.

The chain uses TRBV10-1 and TRBJ1-1; D remains unclear. The CDR3 runs to 15 residues. CDR1 is WNHNN and CDR2 is SYGVQD in the germline V gene (reference sequence). Trimming took off 0 bases at V and 2 bases at J, with 10 bases between the two ends. The CDR3 coding sequence is TGCGCCAGCAGTGAGTCGGCAAATTATAACACTGAAGCTTTCTTT. Its protein product is CASSESANYNTEAFF.

The gene calls are TRBV7-9 and TRBJ2-1, with no clear D. With 5 bases removed from V and 10 bases from J, the gap between germline ends came to 15 bases. The CDR3 extends over 13 amino acids. CDR1 SEHNR and CDR2 FQNEAQ come from the germline V gene (reference sequence). CDR3: CASSPQSGTEQFF. CDR3 DNA sequence: TGTGCCAGCAGCCCCCAGTCGGGCACGGAGCAGTTCTTC.

The V call is TRBV19, the J call TRBJ1-1; D uncertain. The V end lost 1 base, the J end lost 6 bases, and 12 bases lay between the germline ends. Germline V CDR1 and CDR2: LNHDA, SQIVND (reference sequence). The CDR3 is made up of 14 amino acids. This chain's CDR3 is CASSIAPSGAEAFF. CDR3 bases: TGTGCCAGTAGTATAGCCCCCTCGGGTGCTGAAGCTTTCTTT.

The chain combines TRBV5-6 with TRBJ1-2, with D possibly matching TRBD1 (5 bases). The CDR3 covers 15 residues. Deletions cut 2 bases from V and 2 bases from J, with 13 bases between. CDR1 and CDR2 (germline): SGHDT, YYEEEE. The CDR3 region has the DNA TGTGCCAGCAGCTTAGGGGCGGCTACCAACTATGGCTACACCTTC. It is translated as CASSLGAATNYGYTF.

The chain carries TRBV27 and TRBJ1-1; maybe TRBD1 (6 bases). Trimming removed 3 bases at V and 2 bases at J, with 7 bases between. Germline CDR1 is MNHEY and CDR2 is SMNVEV (reference sequence). The CDR3 sequence is 13 residues long. This chain's CDR3 is CASSFRGNTEAFF. The CDR3 DNA reads TGTGCCAGCAGTTTCAGGGGTAACACTGAAGCTTTCTTT.

The chain has TRBV18 and TRBJ1-4, with D uncertain. This CDR3 is 14 amino acids long. Trimming shortened V by 3 bases and J by 4 bases, and 9 bases separated the two germline ends. CDR1 and CDR2 from the germline V gene are KGHSH and LQKENI. The CDR3 sequence: CASSPRTHNEKLFF. DNA of the CDR3: TGTGCCAGCTCACCGCGGACGCATAATGAAAAACTGTTTTTT.

The chain is built from TRBV7-6 and TRBJ1-4; no definite D call. The germline CDR1 and CDR2 sequences are SGHVS and FNYEAQ. Trimming removed 1 base at V and 7 bases at J, with 13 bases between. This CDR3 has 15 amino acids. CDR3 in amino acids: CASSLGSALGEKLFF. The CDR3 coding sequence is TGTGCCAGCAGCTTAGGATCCGCGCTTGGTGAAAAACTGTTTTTT.

V usage is TRBV14 and J usage is TRBJ1-1; D is undetermined. V lost 4 bases, J lost 7 bases, and 7 bases lay in between. In germline, CDR1 is SGHDN, CDR2 FVKESK. The length of the CDR3 is 11 residues. The CDR3: CASSLGSEAFF. The CDR3 nucleotides read TGTGCCAGCAGCCTCGGAAGTGAAGCTTTCTTT.

In nucleotides, the CDR3 is TGTGCCAGCAGTTTGGGGGGGGTACAAGAGACCCAGTACTTC. This codes for CASSLGGVQETQYF. The chain employs TRBV28 and TRBJ2-5; TRBD2 agrees at 7 bases. J lost 2 bases, V lost 3 bases, and 3 bases had no gene match. CDR1 is MDHEN, CDR2 SYDVKM, per germline. The CDR3 spans 14 residues. The full variable domain, in which reference TRBV28 and TRBJ2-5 provide the parts outside the CDR3, is DVKVTQSSRYLVKRTGEKVFLECVQDMDHENMFWYRQDPGLGLRLIYFSYDVKMKEKGDIPEGYSVSREKKERFSLILESASTNQTSMYLCASSLGGVQETQYFGPGTRLLVL.

This rearrangement joins TRBV2 to TRBJ2-2, with 7 bases lining up with TRBD1. Germline V gene data show CDR1 as SNHLY and CDR2 as FYNNEI. V lost 5 bases to trimming and J lost 5 bases; unmatched junction nucleotides: 14. CDR3 length: 17 amino acids. The CDR3 is CASSSRGQVAWTGELFF. DNA for the CDR3: TGTGCCAGCAGTTCCCGAGGACAGGTTGCCTGGACCGGGGAGCTGTTTTTT.

This clone appeared a single time. J is TRBJ2-5 and V is TRBV9; tentative D call: TRBD1 (5 bases). Deletions cut 5 bases from V and 2 bases from J, with 10 bases between. The germline CDR1 and CDR2 sequences are SGDLS and YYNGEE. CDR3 size: 13 residues. The CDR3 DNA is TGTGCCAGCAGTGTCAGGGCACAAGAGACCCAGTACTTC. Translating gives CASSVRAQETQYF.

The genes are TRBV6-5 and TRBJ1-2; D ambiguous. Germline V CDR1 and CDR2: MNHEY, SVGAGI. Trimming took off 0 bases at V and 4 bases at J, with 9 bases between the two ends. The CDR3 has 14 amino acids. CDR3 sequence: CASSYSPLGYGYTF. In DNA form, the CDR3 reads TGTGCCAGCAGTTACTCGCCGTTAGGCTATGGCTACACCTTC.

The chain uses TRBV3-1 (or the pseudogene TRBV3-2) and TRBJ1-2; possible D gene TRBD1, 6 bases. Germline V gene sequence: CDR1 LGHDT, CDR2 YNNKEL (reference sequence). Trimming removed 8 bases from V and 3 bases from J, with 16 bases in between. The CDR3 extends over 14 amino acids. CDR3: CASGLGRGDYGYTF. DNA of the CDR3: TGTGCCAGCGGTTTGGGCAGGGGAGACTATGGCTACACCTTC.

V and J are TRBV7-9 and TRBJ1-2; TRBD1 aligns across 7 bases. The CDR3 is made up of 14 amino acids. Germline V gene lookup returns CDR1 SEHNR and CDR2 FQNEAQ (reference sequence). Losses at the gene ends were 3 bases for V and 3 bases for J; bases not matched to a gene: 4. CDR3: CASSFTGVYYGYTF. In DNA, the CDR3 is TGTGCCAGCAGCTTTACAGGGGTATACTATGGCTACACCTTC. Full variable domain (outside the CDR3, taken from reference TRBV7-9 and TRBJ1-2): DTGVSQNPRHKITKRGQNVTFRCDPISEHNRLYWYRQTLGQGPEFLTYFQNEAQLEKSRLLSDRFSAERPKGSFSTLEIQRTEQGDSAMYLCASSFTGVYYGYTFGSGTRLTVV.

This chain joins TRBV7-2 and TRBJ1-2; D is possibly TRBD1 (6 bases). Germline V gene sequence: CDR1 SGHTA, CDR2 FQGNSA. Trimming shortened V by 3 bases and J by 6 bases, and 11 bases separated the two germline ends. This CDR3 contains 13 residues. The CDR3: CASSFDRQDGYTF. CDR3 DNA sequence: TGTGCCAGCAGCTTCGACAGGCAAGATGGCTACACCTTC.

The chain joins TRBV18 to TRBJ1-3; perhaps TRBD1 as D (5 bases). V gave up 4 bases and J gave up 1 base, with 8 bases separating them. There are 14 residues in the CDR3. Germline V lookup: CDR1 KGHSH, CDR2 LQKENI. CDR3 region: CASSLDSSGNTIYF. In DNA form, the CDR3 reads TGTGCCAGCTCACTAGACAGTTCTGGAAACACCATATATTTT.

This sequence joins TRBV6-1 and TRBJ2-7; D unresolved. The germline CDR1 and CDR2 sequences are MNHNS and SASEGT. The length of the CDR3 is 14 residues. V lost 2 bases to trimming and J lost 4 bases, with 12 bases between them. CDR3 sequence reads: CASSERIRQYEQYF. The CDR3 DNA sequence: TGTGCCAGCAGTGAACGCATTCGCCAATACGAGCAGTACTTC.

This sequence joins TRBV5-1 and TRBJ2-5; perhaps D is TRBD1 or TRBD2 (5 bases each). Germline CDR1 reads SGHRS; CDR2 reads YFSETQ. Trimming stripped 4 bases from V and 1 base from J, with 11 bases between. The CDR3 consists of 14 residues. CDR3 residues: CASSPGTAQETQYF. CDR3 DNA: TGCGCCAGCAGCCCCGGGACGGCCCAAGAGACCCAGTACTTC.